The T cell receptor (beta chain) under discussion was sequenced for a study of blood T cell repertoires in COVID-19 (dated by TCRdb to about 2020). At the level of the whole study: Collaborator samples came from the United States, Italy and Spain and covered acute and convalescent phases of COVID-19. The material from the prospective study consisted of cDNA or gDNA derived from T cells, B-cell-depleted T cells, or PBMCs. Deeply sampled blood TCRbeta repertoires from subjects exposed to, actively infected with, or recovered from COVID-19 were included in the dataset. The repertoires were released in a freely available public database meant as a resource for research on the immune response to SARS-CoV-2. The samples were drawn from the first 160 participants of the ongoing ImmuneRACE study and from 950 to 1,500 subjects provided by 6 global collaborators. The sample metadata nearly always contained a de-identified subject ID, COVID-19 status, age in years and sex. Where HLA class I and class II types were available, the types were taken from metadata supplied by the sample provider, not from assay-based typing.

At one collaborating source in Seattle, patients were enrolled during active infection and were followed longitudinally through the course of disease. The collaborating institutions used their own protocols to collect whole blood in K2EDTA tubes. For TCRbeta analysis, collaborators shipped samples as frozen whole blood, isolated PBMCs, or DNA extracted from either of those sample types. This clone was seen many times. Its antigen is unknown. There are no base qualities to consult, and no much larger clone falls within one base. TCRbeta CDR3 regions were amplified from genomic DNA using the immunoSEQ Assay, a bias-controlled multiplex PCR. The original pipeline was this. Within the assay, amplification of reference gene primers was used to estimate how many nucleated cells each sample contained. Sequence reads were collapsed and filtered to measure the absolute abundance of every unique TCRbeta CDR3 rearrangement. For each sample, productive Simpson clonality was calculated as the square root of Simpson's diversity index over productive rearrangements. This is the immuneACCESS table as TCRdb keeps it, with only in-frame sequences that have V and J called. A part of the clones is gone; compared with another copy, unresolved V genes explain less than half, and the rest is unexplained. That table supplies the V and J calls and clone size; D and trimming were determined from the DNA. The sample table lists under 400,000 clones, roughly 88% of them with a count of one. The top ten clonotypes cover 2.5% to 3.5% of the sample.

Per the germline V gene, SGHRS is the CDR1 and YFSETQ is the CDR2. The CDR3 starts with the cysteine, ends with the phenylalanine, and has 16 residues. The read is trimmed to its CDR3 DNA, 48 bases read in frame from base 1. Trimmed from V: 1 base; trimmed from J: 3 bases; junction bases lacking a gene match: 8. What the work shows at the level of the full study, not this receptor alone: How much clinical and demographic metadata was included differed by source and by participant, and the metadata was provided uncurated.

The specimen was peripheral blood. Here the chain combines TRBV5-1 and TRBJ2-7; TRBD1 matches 9 bases in the middle. This receptor was taken from a woman aged 25-40 years with COVID-19, enrolled during active disease. The CDR3: CASSLLSGTGIYEQYF. DNA sequence: TGCGCCAGCAGCTTGCTCTCGGGGACAGGGATCTACGAGCAGTACTTC. Reference TRBV5-1 and TRBJ2-7 genes cover what lies past the CDR3, so the full variable domain is KAGVTQTPRYLIKTRGQQVTLSCSPISGHRSVSWYQQTPGQGLQFLFEYFSETQRNKGNFPGRFSGRQFSNSRSEMNVSTLELGDSALYLCASSLLSGTGIYEQYFGPGTRLTVT.